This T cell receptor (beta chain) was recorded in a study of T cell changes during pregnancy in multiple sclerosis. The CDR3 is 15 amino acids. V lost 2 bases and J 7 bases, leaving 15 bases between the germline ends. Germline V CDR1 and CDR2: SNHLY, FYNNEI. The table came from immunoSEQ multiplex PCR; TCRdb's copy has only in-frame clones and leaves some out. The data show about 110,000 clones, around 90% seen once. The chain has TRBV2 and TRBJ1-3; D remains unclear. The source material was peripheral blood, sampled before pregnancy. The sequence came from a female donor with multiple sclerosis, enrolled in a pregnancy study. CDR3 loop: CASSERPRGRNTIYF. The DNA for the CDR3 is TGTGCCAGCAGTGAAAGACCGCGGGGTAGGAACACCATATATTTT.